This T cell receptor (beta chain) was found in a study of blood T cells in healthy people across ages. The study, taken as a whole, reports: Naive T cell percentage strongly correlated with TCR beta diversity.

Trimming stripped 3 bases from V and 2 bases from J, with 5 bases between. CDR3 length: 13 amino acids. Germline CDR1 and CDR2: LGHNT and FRNRAP. This clonotype was recorded many times. Its antigen remains unidentified. For the second PCR, which ran for 7 to 11 cycles, a sample-barcoded 5' primer and a J-beta primer mix were used. TCRdb independently ran MiXCR on the 5' RACE reads; one entry per CDR3 protein. The table includes around 650,000 distinct CDR3 sequences, 32% detected once. The sample was blood. The chain employs TRBV12-5 and TRBJ2-1; no reliable D call. The source of this sequence is a woman at least 80 years old in good health. Here the CDR3 DNA reads TGTGCTAGTGGTTTAGGAGCCTACAATGAGCAGTTCTTC. It translates to CASGLGAYNEQFF.